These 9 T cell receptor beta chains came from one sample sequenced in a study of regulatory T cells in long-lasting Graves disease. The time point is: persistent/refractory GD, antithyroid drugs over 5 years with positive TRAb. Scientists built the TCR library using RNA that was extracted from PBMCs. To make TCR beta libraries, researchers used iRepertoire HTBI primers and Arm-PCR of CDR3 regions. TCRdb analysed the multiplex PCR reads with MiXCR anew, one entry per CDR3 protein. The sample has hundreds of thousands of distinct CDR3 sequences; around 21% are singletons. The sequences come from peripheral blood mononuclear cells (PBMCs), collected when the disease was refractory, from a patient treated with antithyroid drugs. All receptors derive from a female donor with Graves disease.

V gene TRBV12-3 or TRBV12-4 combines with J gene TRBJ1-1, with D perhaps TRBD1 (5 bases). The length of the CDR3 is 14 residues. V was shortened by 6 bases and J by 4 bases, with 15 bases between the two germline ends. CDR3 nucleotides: TGTGCCAGCAGCCCCCAGGGTTTTGTCACTGAAGCTTTCTTT. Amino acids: CASSPQGFVTEAFF.

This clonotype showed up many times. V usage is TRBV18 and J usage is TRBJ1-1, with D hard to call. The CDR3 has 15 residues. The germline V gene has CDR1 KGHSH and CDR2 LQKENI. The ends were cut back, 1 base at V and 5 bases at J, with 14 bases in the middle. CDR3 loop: CASSPQRAVRTEAFF. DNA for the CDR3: TGTGCCAGCTCACCACAGAGGGCAGTACGGACTGAAGCTTTCTTT.

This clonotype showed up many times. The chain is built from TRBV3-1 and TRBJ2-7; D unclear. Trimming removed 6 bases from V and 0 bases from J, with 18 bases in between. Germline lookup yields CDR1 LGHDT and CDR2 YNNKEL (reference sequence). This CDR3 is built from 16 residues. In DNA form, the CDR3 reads TGTGCCAGCAGTCCACAGATTCCCGGTAGCTCCTACGAGCAGTACTTC. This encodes CASSPQIPGSSYEQYF.

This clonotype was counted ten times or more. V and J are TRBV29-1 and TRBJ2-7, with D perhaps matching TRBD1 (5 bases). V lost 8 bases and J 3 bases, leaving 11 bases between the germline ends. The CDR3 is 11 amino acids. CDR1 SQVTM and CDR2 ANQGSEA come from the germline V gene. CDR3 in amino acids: CSFTGGYEQYF. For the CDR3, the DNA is TGCAGCTTCACAGGTGGCTACGAGCAGTACTTC.

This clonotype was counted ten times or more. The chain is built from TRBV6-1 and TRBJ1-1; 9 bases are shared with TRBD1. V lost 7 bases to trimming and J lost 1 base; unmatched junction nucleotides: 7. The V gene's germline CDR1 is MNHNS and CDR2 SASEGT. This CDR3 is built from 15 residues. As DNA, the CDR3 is TGTGCCAGCACTCAAACAGGGGGCCCGAACACTGAAGCTTTCTTT. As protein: CASTQTGGPNTEAFF.

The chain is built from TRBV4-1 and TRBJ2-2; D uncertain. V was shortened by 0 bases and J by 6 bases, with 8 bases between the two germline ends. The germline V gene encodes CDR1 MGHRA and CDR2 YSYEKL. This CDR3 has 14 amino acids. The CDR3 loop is CASSQELWAGELFF. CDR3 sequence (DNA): TGCGCCAGCAGCCAAGAGCTTTGGGCCGGGGAGCTGTTTTTT.

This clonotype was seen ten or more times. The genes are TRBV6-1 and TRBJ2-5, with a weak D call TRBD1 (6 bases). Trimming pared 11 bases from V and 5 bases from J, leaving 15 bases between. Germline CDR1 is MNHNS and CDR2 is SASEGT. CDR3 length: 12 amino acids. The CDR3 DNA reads TGTGCCGCGAAAGGTGGGGGCGAGACCCAGTACTTC. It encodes CAAKGGGETQYF.

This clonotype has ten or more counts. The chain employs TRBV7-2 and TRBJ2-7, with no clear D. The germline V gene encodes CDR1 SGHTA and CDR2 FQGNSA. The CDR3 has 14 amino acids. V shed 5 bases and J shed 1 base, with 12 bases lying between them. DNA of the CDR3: TGTGCCAGCAGCATCCCCGGACGGTCCTACGAGCAGTACTTC. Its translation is CASSIPGRSYEQYF.

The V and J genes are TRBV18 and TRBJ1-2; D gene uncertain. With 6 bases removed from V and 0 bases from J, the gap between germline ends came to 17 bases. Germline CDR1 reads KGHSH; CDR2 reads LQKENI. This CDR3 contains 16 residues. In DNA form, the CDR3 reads TGTGCCAGCTCGCGATCAGTATCGGAATCTAACTATGGCTACACCTTC. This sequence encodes CASSRSVSESNYGYTF.